This T cell receptor beta chain was sequenced during a study of T cell responses to AZD1222 COVID-19 vaccine (dated by TCRdb to 2020 to 2022). For the wider study: Because spike-specific TCR depth and breadth did not differ between the two schedules, AZD1222 recipients who got a second dose at roughly 4 weeks were pooled with those who got a second dose at roughly 12 weeks. TCR sequencing was performed for roughly 240 trial participants, of whom approximately 200 were given two doses of AZD1222 and some 26 were given two doses of MenACWY control vaccine. Enrollment into the trials was organized by age into subgroups of 18-55, 56-69 and 70-plus years, and those subgroups contained roughly 140, 27 and 60 TCR-sequenced participants, respectively.

Results the study describes overall, beyond this receptor: In the small 56-69-year group, the increase in depth fell short of significance, most likely because of low power. Participants were mostly white British, with more females than males. The authors suggested clonal diversity may have been underestimated. After two AZD1222 doses, both the breadth and the depth of spike-specific TCRs were significantly higher than at day 0 and than in MenACWY recipients. Nearly half of unique spike-specific TCRs reportedly recognized epitopes outside regions mutated in the B.1.351 and B.1.1.7 variants. Because no day 14 peak-response samples were available, repertoires were characterized only after the peak T cell response. Conclusions about previously exposed vaccinees are limited, since just six or seven AZD1222 recipients were seropositive for SARS-CoV-2 at baseline. Vaccine-associated CD4 TCRs spanned the whole spike protein, with dominant responses in regions 160-218 and 743-854.

V is cut back by 1 base and J by 2 bases, with 5 bases in the junction unmatched. Per the germline V gene, SGDLS is the CDR1 and YYNGEE is the CDR2. Its CDR3 holds 16 amino acids, cysteine through phenylalanine. The only DNA kept is the CDR3, 48 bases in frame from the first base. This clone was counted a single time. The antigen it binds to is not known. No per-base quality is available; no much larger clone lies one base away. The CDR3 regions of human TCRbeta chains were analyzed by immunosequencing. Concerning the study's data processing: Repertoire TCRs were matched against a reference library of SARS-CoV-2-specific TCRs generated with the MIRA antigen-specificity platform. Breadth was defined as the fraction of unique TCRs that were SARS-CoV-2-associated, and depth was defined as the fraction of total T cells that were SARS-CoV-2-associated. Using the MIRA data, each spike-specific TCR was assigned both to the spike region to which the TCR was reactive and to a CD4 or CD8 class. Log10-transformed breadth and depth values were compared by one-way ANOVA with Sidak's multiple comparisons tests. This is the immuneACCESS table as TCRdb keeps it, with only in-frame sequences that have V and J called. A part of the clones is gone; compared with another copy, unresolved V genes explain less than half, and the rest is unexplained. Clone size and V and J calls were adopted from that table, with D and trimming inferred from the DNA. This sample lists about 200,000 clones; 92% were detected once. The ten largest clonotypes hold roughly 1.4% of the sample.

The sample's time point label, decoded: baseline before first vaccination. Vaccinee samples came from UK trials COV001 and COV002, including a single-blind randomized controlled phase 2/3 trial of AZD1222 (ChAdOx1 nCoV-19) in healthy adults. For TCRbeta chain sequencing, PBMC samples were collected from trial participants at day 0 and at day 28 after the second dose. Sequencing used peripheral blood, obtained on day 0 of AZD1222 vaccination. This clonotype was sampled from an adult in good health. The chain is encoded by TRBV9 joined to TRBJ1-3; a stretch of 8 junction bases matches TRBD1. The CDR3 sequence is CASSVQDRGTGNTIYF. The sequence in DNA is TGTGCCAGCAGCGTACAAGACAGGGGAACTGGAAACACCATATATTTT.